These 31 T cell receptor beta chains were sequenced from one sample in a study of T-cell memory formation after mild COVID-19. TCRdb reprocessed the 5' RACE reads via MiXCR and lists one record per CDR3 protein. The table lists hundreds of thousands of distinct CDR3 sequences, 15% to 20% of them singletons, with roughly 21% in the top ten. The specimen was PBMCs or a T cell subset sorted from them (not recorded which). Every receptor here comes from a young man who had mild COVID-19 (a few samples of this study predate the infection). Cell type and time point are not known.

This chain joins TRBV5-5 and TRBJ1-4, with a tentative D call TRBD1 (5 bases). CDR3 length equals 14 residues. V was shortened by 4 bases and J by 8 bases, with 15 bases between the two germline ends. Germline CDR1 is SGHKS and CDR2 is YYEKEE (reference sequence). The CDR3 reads CASSKMGGIEKLFF. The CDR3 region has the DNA TGTGCCAGCAGCAAGATGGGGGGGATCGAAAAACTGTTTTTT.

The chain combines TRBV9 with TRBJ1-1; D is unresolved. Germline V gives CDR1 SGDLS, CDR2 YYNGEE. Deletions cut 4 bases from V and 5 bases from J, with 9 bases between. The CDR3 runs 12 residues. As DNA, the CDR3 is TGTGCCAGCAGCTCCCTCGCGACTGAAGCTTTCTTT. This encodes CASSSLATEAFF.

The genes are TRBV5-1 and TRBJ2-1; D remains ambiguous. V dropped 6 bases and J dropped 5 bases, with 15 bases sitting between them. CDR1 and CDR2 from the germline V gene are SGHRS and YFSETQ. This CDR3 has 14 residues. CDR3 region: CASKGTDVDNEQFF. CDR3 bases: TGCGCCAGCAAGGGTACGGACGTGGACAATGAGCAGTTCTTC.

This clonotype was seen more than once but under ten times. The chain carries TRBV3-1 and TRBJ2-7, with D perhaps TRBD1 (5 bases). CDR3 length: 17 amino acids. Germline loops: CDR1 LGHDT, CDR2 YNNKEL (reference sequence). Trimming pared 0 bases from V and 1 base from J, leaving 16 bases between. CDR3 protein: CASSQDFPGSLSYEQYF. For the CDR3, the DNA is TGTGCCAGCAGCCAAGATTTCCCAGGGTCGTTATCCTACGAGCAGTACTTC.

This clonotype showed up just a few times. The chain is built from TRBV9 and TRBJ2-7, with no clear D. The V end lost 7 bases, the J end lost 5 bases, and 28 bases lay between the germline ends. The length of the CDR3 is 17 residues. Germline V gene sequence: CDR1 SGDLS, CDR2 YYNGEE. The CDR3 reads CASRPCAEFPPIHEQYV. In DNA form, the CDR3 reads TGTGCCAGCCGCCCTTGCGCGGAGTTTCCACCTATCCACGAGCAGTACGTC.

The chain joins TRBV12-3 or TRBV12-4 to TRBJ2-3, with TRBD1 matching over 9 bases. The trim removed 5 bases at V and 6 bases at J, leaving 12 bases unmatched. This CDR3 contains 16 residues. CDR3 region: CASSPPPGQGEDTQYF. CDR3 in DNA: TGTGCCAGCAGTCCCCCCCCGGGACAGGGTGAGGATACGCAGTATTTT.

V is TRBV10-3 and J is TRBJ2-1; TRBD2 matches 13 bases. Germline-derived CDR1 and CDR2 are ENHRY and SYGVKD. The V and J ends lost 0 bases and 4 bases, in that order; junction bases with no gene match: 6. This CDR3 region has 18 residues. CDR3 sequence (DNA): TGTGCCATCAGTGAGTCATCGACTAGCGGGGGGCCGTACAATGAGCAGTTCTTC. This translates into CAISESSTSGGPYNEQFF.

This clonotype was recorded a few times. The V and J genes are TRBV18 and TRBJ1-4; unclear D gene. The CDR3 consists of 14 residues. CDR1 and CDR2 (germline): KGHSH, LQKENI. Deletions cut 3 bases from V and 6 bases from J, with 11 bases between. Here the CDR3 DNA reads TGTGCCAGCTCACCTCGAGACGGAGATGAAAAACTGTTTTTT. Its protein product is CASSPRDGDEKLFF.

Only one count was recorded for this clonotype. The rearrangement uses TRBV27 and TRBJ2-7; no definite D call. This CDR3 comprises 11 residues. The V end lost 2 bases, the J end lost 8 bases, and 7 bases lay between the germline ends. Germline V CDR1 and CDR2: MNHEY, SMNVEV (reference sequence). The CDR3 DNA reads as TGTGCCAGCAGTTTAGGGGTTCAGCAGTACTTC. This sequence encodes CASSLGVQQYF.

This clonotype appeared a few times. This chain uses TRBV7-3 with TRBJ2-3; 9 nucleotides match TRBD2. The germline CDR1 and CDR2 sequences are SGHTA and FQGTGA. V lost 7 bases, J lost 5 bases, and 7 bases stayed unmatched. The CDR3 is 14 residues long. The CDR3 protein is CASKGGGAGDTQYF. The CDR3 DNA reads TGTGCCAGCAAAGGCGGGGGGGCAGGAGATACGCAGTATTTT.

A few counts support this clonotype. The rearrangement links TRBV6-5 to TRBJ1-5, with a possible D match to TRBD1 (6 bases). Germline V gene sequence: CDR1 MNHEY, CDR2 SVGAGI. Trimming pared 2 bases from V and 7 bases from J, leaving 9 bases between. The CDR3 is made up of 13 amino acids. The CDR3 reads CASSYKGDQPQHF. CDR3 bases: TGTGCCAGCAGTTACAAGGGGGACCAGCCCCAGCATTTT.

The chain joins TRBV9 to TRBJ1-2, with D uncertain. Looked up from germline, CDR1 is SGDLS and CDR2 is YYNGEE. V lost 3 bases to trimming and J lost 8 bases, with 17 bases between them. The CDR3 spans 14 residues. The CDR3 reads CASSDSRHGLGYTF. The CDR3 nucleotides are TGTGCCAGCAGCGATAGTCGCCACGGCTTGGGCTACACCTTC.

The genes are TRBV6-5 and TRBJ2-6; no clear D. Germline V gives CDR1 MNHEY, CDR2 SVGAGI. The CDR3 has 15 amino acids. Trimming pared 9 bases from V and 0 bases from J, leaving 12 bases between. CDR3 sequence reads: CASTPILSGANVLTF. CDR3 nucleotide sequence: TGTGCCAGTACCCCGATCCTCTCTGGGGCCAACGTCCTGACTTTC.

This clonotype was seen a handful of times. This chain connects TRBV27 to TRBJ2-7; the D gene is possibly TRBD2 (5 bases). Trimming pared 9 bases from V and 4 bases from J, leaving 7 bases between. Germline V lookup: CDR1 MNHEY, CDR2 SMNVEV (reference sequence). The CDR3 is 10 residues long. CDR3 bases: TGTGCCAGAGCGGTATACGAGCAGTACGTC. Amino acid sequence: CARAVYEQYV.

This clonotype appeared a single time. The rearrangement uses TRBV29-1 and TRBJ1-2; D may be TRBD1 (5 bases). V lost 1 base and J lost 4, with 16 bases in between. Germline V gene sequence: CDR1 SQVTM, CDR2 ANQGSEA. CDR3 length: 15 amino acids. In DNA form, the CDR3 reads TGCAGCGTTGAAGCCGATGACAGTCAAGGCTATGGCTACACCTTC. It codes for CSVEADDSQGYGYTF.

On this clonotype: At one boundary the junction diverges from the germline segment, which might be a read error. CDR3 DNA sequence: TGTGCCAGCAGATTAGGACAGGGGGCAGGTGAGCAGTTCTTC. Residues: CASRLGQGAGEQFF. The genes are TRBV7-8 and TRBJ2-1, with TRBD1 matching over 11 bases. The CDR3 is made up of 14 amino acids. Germline V lookup: CDR1 SGHVS, CDR2 FQNEAQ.

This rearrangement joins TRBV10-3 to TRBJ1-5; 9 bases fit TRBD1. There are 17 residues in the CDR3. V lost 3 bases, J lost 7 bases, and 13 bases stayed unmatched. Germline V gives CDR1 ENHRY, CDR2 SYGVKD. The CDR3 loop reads CAISDAKTGGPRQPQHF. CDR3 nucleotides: TGTGCCATCAGTGACGCAAAAACAGGGGGCCCAAGACAGCCCCAGCATTTT.

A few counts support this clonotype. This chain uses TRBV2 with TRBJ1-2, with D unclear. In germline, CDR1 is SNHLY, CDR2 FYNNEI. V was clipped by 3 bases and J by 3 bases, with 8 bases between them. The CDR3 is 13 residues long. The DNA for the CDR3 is TGTGCCAGCAGTGAGCGGGGAGACTATGGCTACACCTTC. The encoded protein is CASSERGDYGYTF.

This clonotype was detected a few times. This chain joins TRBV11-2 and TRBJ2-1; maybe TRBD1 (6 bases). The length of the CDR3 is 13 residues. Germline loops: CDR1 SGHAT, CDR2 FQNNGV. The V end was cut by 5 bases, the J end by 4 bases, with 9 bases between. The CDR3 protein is CASSRQAYNEQFF. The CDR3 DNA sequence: TGTGCCAGCAGCCGACAGGCTTACAATGAGCAGTTCTTC.

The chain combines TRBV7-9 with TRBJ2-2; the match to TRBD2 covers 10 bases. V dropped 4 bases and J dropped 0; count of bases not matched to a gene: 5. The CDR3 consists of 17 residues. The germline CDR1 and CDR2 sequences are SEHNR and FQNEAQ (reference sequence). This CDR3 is CASSSPSGGPNTGELFF. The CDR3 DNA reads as TGTGCCAGCAGCTCACCTAGCGGGGGACCGAACACCGGGGAGCTGTTTTTT.

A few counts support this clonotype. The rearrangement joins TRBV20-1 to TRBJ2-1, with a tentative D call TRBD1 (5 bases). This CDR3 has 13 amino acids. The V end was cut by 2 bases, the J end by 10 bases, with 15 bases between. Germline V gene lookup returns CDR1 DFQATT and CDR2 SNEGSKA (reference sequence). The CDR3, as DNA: TGCAGTGCTAGATCTTCAGGGTTCTGGGAGCAGTTCTTC. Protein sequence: CSARSSGFWEQFF.

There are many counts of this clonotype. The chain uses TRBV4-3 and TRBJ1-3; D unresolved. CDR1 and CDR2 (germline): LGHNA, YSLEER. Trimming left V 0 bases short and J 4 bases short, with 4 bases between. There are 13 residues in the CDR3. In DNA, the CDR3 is TGCGCCAGCAGCCAAGATTCGGGAAACACCATATATTTT. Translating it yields CASSQDSGNTIYF.

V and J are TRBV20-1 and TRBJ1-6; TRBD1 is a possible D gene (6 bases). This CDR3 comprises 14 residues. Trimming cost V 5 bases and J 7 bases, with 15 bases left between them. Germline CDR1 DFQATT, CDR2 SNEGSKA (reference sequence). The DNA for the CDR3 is TGCAGTGCTGGAATGAGGGGGGGAAATTCACCCCTCCACTTT. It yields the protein CSAGMRGGNSPLHF.

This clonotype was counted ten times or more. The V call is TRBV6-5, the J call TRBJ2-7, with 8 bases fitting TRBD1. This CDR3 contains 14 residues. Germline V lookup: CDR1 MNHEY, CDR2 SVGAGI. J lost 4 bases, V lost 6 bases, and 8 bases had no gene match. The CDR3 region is CASSPGQGRYEQYF. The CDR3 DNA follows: TGTGCCAGCAGCCCAGGACAGGGAAGATACGAGCAGTACTTC.

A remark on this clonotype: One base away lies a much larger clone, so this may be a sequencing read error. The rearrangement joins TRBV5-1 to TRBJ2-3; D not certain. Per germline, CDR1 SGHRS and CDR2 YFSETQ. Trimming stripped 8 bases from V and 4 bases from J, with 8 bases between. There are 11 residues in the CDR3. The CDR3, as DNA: TGCGCCAGAAGGCAAGCAGATACGCAGTATTTT. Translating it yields CARRQADTQYF.

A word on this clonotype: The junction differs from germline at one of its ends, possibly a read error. The CDR3: CSVEVGGDMQYF. DNA of the CDR3: TGCAGCGTTGAGGTGGGCGGCGATATGCAGTATTTT. This sequence joins TRBV29-1 and TRBJ2-3; D remains unclear. There are 12 residues in the CDR3. Germline values: CDR1 SQVTM, CDR2 ANQGSEA.

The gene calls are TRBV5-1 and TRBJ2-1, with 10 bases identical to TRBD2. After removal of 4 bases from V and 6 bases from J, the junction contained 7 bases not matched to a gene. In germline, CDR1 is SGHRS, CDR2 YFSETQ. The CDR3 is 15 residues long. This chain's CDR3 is CASSPEAGGLNEQFF. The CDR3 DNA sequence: TGCGCCAGCAGCCCGGAAGCGGGGGGGCTCAATGAGCAGTTCTTC.

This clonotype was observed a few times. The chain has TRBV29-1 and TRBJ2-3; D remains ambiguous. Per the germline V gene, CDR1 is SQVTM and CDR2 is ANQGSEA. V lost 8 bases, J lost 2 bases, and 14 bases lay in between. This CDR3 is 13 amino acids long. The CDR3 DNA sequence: TGCAGCTTGACGGGCAGAGACACAGATACGCAGTATTTT. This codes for CSLTGRDTDTQYF.

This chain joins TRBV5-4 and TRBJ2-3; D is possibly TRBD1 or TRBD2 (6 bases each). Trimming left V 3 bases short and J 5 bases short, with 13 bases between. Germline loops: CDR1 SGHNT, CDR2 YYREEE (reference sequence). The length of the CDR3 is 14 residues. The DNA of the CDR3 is TGTGCCAGCAGCTCGTGGGGGGCCGTAGATACGCAGTATTTT. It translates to CASSSWGAVDTQYF.

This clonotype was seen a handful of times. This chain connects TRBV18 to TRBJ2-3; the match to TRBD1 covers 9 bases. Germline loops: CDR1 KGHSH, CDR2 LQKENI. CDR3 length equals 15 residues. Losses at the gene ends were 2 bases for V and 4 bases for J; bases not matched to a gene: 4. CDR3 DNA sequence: TGTGCCAGCTCACCAACAGGGGGCCGCCCAGATACGCAGTATTTT. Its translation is CASSPTGGRPDTQYF.

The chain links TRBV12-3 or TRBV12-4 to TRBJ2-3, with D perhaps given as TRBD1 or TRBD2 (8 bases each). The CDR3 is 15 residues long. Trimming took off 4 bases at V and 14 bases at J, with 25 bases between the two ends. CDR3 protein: CASSWGQELAGTLYF. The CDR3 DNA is TGTGCCAGCAGTTGGGGACAGGAGTTAGCGGGGACCTTGTATTTT.